The source of this T cell receptor beta chain is a study of blood T cell repertoires in COVID-19. Looking at the study overall: Samples of COVID-19 (acute and convalescent) were obtained from the United States, Italy and Spain. The analysed material was cDNA or gDNA that came from T cells, B-cell-depleted T cells, or PBMCs.

The V segment lost 4 bases and the J segment 2 bases; nucleotides outside the gene matches: 18. Per germline, CDR1 WNHNN and CDR2 SYGVQD (reference sequence). The CDR3 has 19 residues. Methods used by the authors: Using reference gene primer amplification, nucleated cell counts were estimated. Here immunoSEQ multiplex PCR was the method, and the copy in TCRdb shows in-frame clones only, minus some. The V and J calls and clone size are taken from that table; D and trimming were inferred from the DNA. The sample shows roughly 60,000 clones, roughly four fifths of them seen only once. The sequence derives from a man older than 75 with acute or convalescent COVID-19. The chain links TRBV10-1 to TRBJ2-7; 9 bases fit TRBD2. Specimen: peripheral blood. The CDR3, as DNA: TGCGCCAGCAGTGCCTCCGGGGTTAGCGCGGGGGGGCTCCCCTACGAGCAGTACTTC. Translation gives CASSASGVSAGGLPYEQYF.